The source of this T cell receptor (beta chain) is a study of shared clonotypes between healthy human individuals (dated by TCRdb to about 2020). Study-level background: The cohort included three men and a couple of women between 18 and 49 years of age. Per donor, three plates each were used for CD4 naive and CD4 memory, two for CD8 naive, and one for CD8 memory. To estimate repertoire size and how much clonotypes are shared between individuals, the study performed deep sequencing of blood TCR repertoires from roughly five healthy adults. Libraries were prepared and TCR repertoires were sequenced by different laboratories using diverse techniques, in order to increase sequencing depth and limit assay-specific biases. Between about 0.9 and 10 billion PBMCs per donor were obtained by leukapheresis. The study at large found these results: Larger estimated clonotype richness was generally found for naive subsets than for memory subsets. When a handful of donors were compared, the shared fraction of clonotypes was around 5.1% for naive CD4, around 3.6% for naive CD8, more than 2% for memory CD4, and around 0.37% for memory CD8. Pairwise subsampling indicated that sequencing depth was expected to affect the degree of clonotype sharing among donors. Only blood was sampled, and tissue TCR repertoires likely differ from those in blood. Compared with non-shared clonotypes, the clonotypes found in all four sorted-subset donors had higher generation probabilities. Incomplete sequencing was indicated by rarefaction of sorted-subset datasets, despite the large sequencing depth. Because the study included a small number of donors, the genetic and exposure-history diversity represented was limited.

Using the deep immunoSEQ assay, multiplex PCR amplified TCR CDR3 regions from genomic DNA. For each cell subset, the extracted genomic DNA was distributed evenly across all wells of several immunoSEQ 96-well plates, and each plate served as one replicate. For sorted subsets, each replicate PCR was loaded with roughly 190 ng genomic DNA, equivalent to about 33,000 T cell genomes. The purified libraries were quantified using a Qubit 3.0 fluorometer, sized with a Bioanalyzer 2100, and then quantified again using the KAPA Library Quantification kit. Every immunoSEQ 96-well plate was sequenced on a dedicated single-read 150-cycle Illumina NextSeq 550 flow cell. Regarding the original processing steps: Because the immunoSEQ output held only junctional sequences and lacked quality scores, the filtering could not match the filtering applied to full-length reads. To assign V/J genes and CDR3, sequences were annotated using PyIR, a Python wrapper for IgBLAST v1.9, with IMGT germline references. Any read was removed if the V/J assignment was weak (E-value above 1e-6), the CDR3 was missing, or the read contained stop codons, out-of-frame junctions, or ambiguous translated residues. V3J clonotypes were defined by identical inferred V gene, J gene, and CDR3 amino acid sequence. To compute the percentage overlap between repertoires, the number of shared unique clonotypes was divided by the size of the smaller repertoire. Repertoire richness was assessed with RTK rarefaction, the Chao1 estimator, and Recon v2.1 estimates of unobserved clonotypes. Generation probabilities for all TCRbeta clonotypes obtained by the gDNA method from a few donors were computed using OLGA. This is the immuneACCESS table as TCRdb keeps it, with only in-frame sequences that have V and J called. A part of the clones is gone; compared with another copy, unresolved V genes explain less than half, and the rest is unexplained. V and J calls and clone size come straight from that table; D and trimming were deduced from the DNA. For this sample the table gives 2 million to 3 million clones, of which 90% to 95% were detected only once. The ten largest clonotypes hold roughly 0.36% of the sample.

The donors were healthy, HIV-negative adults with no recently reported acute infections or vaccinations. Every donor was a Caucasian adult living in Nashville, Tennessee, USA. CD4+ T cells were enriched by magnetic negative selection; naive cells were then positively selected on CD45RA, and the negative fraction formed the memory subset. Blood was collected by leukapheresis, and PBMCs were isolated by Ficoll-Histopaque density gradient centrifugation and then cryopreserved in liquid nitrogen vapor phase. Analytical flow cytometry was used to check the purity and quantity of every magnetically sorted T cell population. Genomic DNA was isolated from every sorted fraction and measured by UV absorbance on a Nanodrop 2000c. Remarks on this clone: Its cognate antigen has yet to be identified. No clone much larger than this one lies a single base away; base qualities are absent.

CDR1 MNHEY and CDR2 SVGAGI are derived from the germline V gene. Inclusive of the bounding cysteine and phenylalanine, the CDR3 is 14 residues long. This entry keeps only the CDR3 DNA: 42 bases, framed from base 1. V is clipped by 7 bases and J by 4 bases, and the sequence between their germline boundaries is 16 bases long. This clonotype originated in a man between 18 and 35 years old in good health. Some clones in this sample may be carry-over from other donors' samples. Sequencing used naive CD4+ T cells from PBMCs. The cell subset or site label here, explained by the study, means: CD45RA+ positively selected. The V and J segments used are TRBV6-5 and TRBJ1-1; the D gene cannot be resolved reliably. The CDR3 reads as follows: CASNRREVSTEAFF. The DNA sequence is TGTGCCAGCAACCGGAGAGAGGTCAGCACTGAAGCTTTCTTT.